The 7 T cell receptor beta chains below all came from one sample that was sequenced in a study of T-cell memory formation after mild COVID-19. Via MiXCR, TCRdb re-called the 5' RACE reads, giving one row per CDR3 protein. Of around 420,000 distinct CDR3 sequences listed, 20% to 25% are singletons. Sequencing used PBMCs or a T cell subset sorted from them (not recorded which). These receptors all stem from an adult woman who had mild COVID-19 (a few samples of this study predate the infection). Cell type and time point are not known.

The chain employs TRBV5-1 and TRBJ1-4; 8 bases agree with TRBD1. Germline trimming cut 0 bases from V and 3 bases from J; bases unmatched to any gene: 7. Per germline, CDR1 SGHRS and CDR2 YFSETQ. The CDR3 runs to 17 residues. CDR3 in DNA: TGCGCCAGCAGCTTGGGGACAGGGATCTTCCCTAATGAAAAACTGTTTTTT. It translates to CASSLGTGIFPNEKLFF.

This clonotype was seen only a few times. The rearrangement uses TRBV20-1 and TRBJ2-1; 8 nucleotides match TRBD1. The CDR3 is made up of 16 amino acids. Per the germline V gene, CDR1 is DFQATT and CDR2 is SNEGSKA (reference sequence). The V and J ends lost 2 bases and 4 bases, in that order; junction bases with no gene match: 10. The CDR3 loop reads CSARSPRGLGYNEQFF. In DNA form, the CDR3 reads TGCAGTGCTAGAAGCCCCAGGGGGCTGGGGTACAATGAGCAGTTCTTC.

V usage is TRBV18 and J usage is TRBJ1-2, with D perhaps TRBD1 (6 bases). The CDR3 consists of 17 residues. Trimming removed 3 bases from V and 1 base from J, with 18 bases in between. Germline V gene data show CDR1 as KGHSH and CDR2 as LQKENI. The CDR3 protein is CASSPKIGQQNNYGYTF. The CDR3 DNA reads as TGTGCCAGCTCACCTAAAATAGGACAGCAGAATAACTATGGCTACACCTTC.

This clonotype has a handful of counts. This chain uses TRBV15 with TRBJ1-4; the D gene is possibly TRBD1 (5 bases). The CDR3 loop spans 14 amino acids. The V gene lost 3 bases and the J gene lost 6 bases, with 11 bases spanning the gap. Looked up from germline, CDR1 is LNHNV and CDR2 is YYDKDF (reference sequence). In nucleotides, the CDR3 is TGTGCCACCAGCAGTTCACGGGGGGATGAAAAACTGTTTTTT. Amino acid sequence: CATSSSRGDEKLFF.

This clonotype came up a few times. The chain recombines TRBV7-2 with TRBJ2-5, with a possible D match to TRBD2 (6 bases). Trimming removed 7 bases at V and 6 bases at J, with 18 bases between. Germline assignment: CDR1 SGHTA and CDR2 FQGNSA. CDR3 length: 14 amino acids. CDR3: CASNAAGPSKTQYF. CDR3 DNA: TGTGCCAGCAACGCCGCGGGGCCATCTAAGACCCAGTACTTC.

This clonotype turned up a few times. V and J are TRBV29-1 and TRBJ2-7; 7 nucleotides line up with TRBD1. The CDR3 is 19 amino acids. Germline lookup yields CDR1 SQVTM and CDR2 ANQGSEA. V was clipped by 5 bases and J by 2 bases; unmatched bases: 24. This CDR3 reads CSVTDRVVVGPRDPYEQYF. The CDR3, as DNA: TGCAGCGTTACAGACAGGGTGGTAGTTGGGCCACGGGACCCCTACGAGCAGTACTTC.

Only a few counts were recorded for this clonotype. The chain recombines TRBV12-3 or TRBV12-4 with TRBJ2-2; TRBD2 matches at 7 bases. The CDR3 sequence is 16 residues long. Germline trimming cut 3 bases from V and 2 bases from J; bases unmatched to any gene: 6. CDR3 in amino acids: CASSFGLAVNTGELFF. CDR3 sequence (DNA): TGTGCCAGCAGTTTTGGCCTAGCGGTAAACACCGGGGAGCTGTTTTTT.